This T cell receptor beta chain was recovered during a study of T cells in Graves' hyperthyroidism and ophthalmopathy. Findings and caveats of the study: Blood also held most thyroid clonotypes expanded beyond 0.001.

J lost 3 bases, V lost 8 bases, and 15 bases had no gene match. The germline V gene encodes CDR1 SEHNR and CDR2 FQNEAQ (reference sequence). The CDR3 consists of 16 residues. Remarks on this clonotype: What it recognizes is unknown.

Criteria for exclusion of patients were uncontrolled infection, other autoimmune disease, pregnancy or lactation. Together with thyroid ultrasound, orbital computed tomography, serum thyroxine and TRAb, clinical symptoms were used for diagnoses. RNA transcripts gave rise to amplified TCR beta CDR3 regions. First-round RT-PCR with HTBI primers amplified the TCR CDR3 region. TCRdb redid the calling of the multiplex PCR reads with MiXCR, one entry per CDR3 protein. The sample consists of about 600,000 distinct CDR3 sequences, approximately 15% of them appearing once. The sequence was obtained from a woman in her thirties or forties with Graves' ophthalmopathy. This chain connects TRBV7-9 to TRBJ2-7, with 8 bases that match TRBD1. The sequencing input was blood. The chain's CDR3 is CASGPLSGTGFYEQYF. The CDR3 DNA reads TGTGCCAGCGGGCCCCTCTCCGGGACAGGCTTCTACGAGCAGTACTTC. The full variable domain, with the rest looked up from reference TRBV7-9 and TRBJ2-7, is DTGVSQNPRHKITKRGQNVTFRCDPISEHNRLYWYRQTLGQGPEFLTYFQNEAQLEKSRLLSDRFSAERPKGSFSTLEIQRTEQGDSAMYLCASGPLSGTGFYEQYFGPGTRLTVT.